This is a list of T cell receptor beta chains from one sample in a study of T cells in tuberculosis. Clones were sequenced by immunoSEQ multiplex PCR, and TCRdb holds only the in-frame ones, with some missing. The table records approximately 59,000 clones, under 90% of them present only once. The sequenced sample consisted of CD1b-GMM tetramer-negative cells sorted from PBMCs. These receptors were obtained from an adult woman with latent tuberculosis. Both conserved end residues are part of each CDR3. Fields, in order: V gene, J gene, CDR3 length, D gene, clone size, CDR3 DNA, CDR3 protein. A D gene is named only where the DNA matches it firmly. A row's size may be missing; if present it is once, few, many or a size class.

TRBV7-3,TRBJ2-7,14,TRBD2,NA,TGTGCCAGCAGCCCAGGGACTAGCCTCGACGAGCAGTACTTC,CASSPGTSLDEQYF
TRBV15,TRBJ2-3,15,NA,NA,TGTGCCACCAGCAGAGATACAGGAGGCACAGATACGCAGTATTTT,CATSRDTGGTDTQYF
TRBV7-2,TRBJ2-5,17,TRBD2,NA,TGTGCCAGCAGCCCGGGGAGGAGGCGGGAGGGCCTCGAGACCCAGTACTTC,CASSPGRRREGLETQYF
TRBV4-1,TRBJ2-3,13,NA,NA,TGCGCCAGCAGCCAAGTCTGGAGAGATACGCAGTATTTT,CASSQVWRDTQYF
TRBV7-3,TRBJ2-7,15,TRBD1,NA,TGTGCCAGCAGCTTACACGGGGACAGGTCCTACGAGCAGTACTTC,CASSLHGDRSYEQYF
TRBV2,TRBJ2-3,16,TRBD2,NA,TGTGCCAGCAGCAGCGGGGGGACTACTAGCACAGATACGCAGTATTTT,CASSSGGTTSTDTQYF
TRBV5-1,TRBJ2-5,15,TRBD2,NA,TGCGCCAGCACCAAGACTAGCGGGGGGGTAGAGACCCAGTACTTC,CASTKTSGGVETQYF
TRBV20-1,TRBJ2-5,11,NA,NA,TGCAGTGCCCCCGAGGGAGAGACCCAGTACTTC,CSAPEGETQYF
TRBV6-1,TRBJ2-3,15,NA,NA,TGTGCCAGCAGTGACTATACTAGAAACACAGATACGCAGTATTTT,CASSDYTRNTDTQYF
TRBV19,TRBJ1-4,15,NA,NA,TGTGCCAGTAGAAGGGGTCCTGCAACTAATGAAAAACTGTTTTTT,CASRRGPATNEKLFF
TRBV6-1,TRBJ1-1,13,TRBD1,NA,TGTGCCAGCATGTTTACAGGGGGCACTGAAGCTTTCTTT,CASMFTGGTEAFF
TRBV2,TRBJ1-2,18,TRBD1,few,TGTGCCAGCAGTGAGAGCCGCTACAGGGGGAGAGCTAACTATGGCTACACCTTC,CASSESRYRGRANYGYTF
TRBV5-6,TRBJ1-2,14,NA,NA,TGTGCCAGCAGCTCTAAGGGGGCTAACTATGGCTACACCTTC,CASSSKGANYGYTF
TRBV2,TRBJ2-2,16,TRBD1,once,TGTGCCAGCAGTCGACAGGGGGCGAGGTTCACCGGGGAGCTGTTTTTT,CASSRQGARFTGELFF
TRBV5-1,TRBJ2-7,14,NA,NA,TGCGCCAGCAGGAAAGAGGCAGGGTCCTACGAGCAGTACTTC,CASRKEAGSYEQYF
TRBV2,TRBJ2-7,11,NA,NA,TGTGCCAGCTCGAGGTCCTACGAGCAGTACTTC,CASSRSYEQYF
TRBV11-2,TRBJ2-5,15,NA,NA,TGTGCCAGCAGCTCCGTGACAGGCCCCGAGAGGACCCAGTACTTC,CASSSVTGPERTQYF
TRBV11-2,TRBJ2-7,15,TRBD2,once,TGTGCCAGCAGCCTCCGACTAGCGGGGCCATACGAGCAGTACTTC,CASSLRLAGPYEQYF
TRBV5-1,TRBJ1-1,13,NA,NA,TGCGCCAGCACCCCCGGAGGACGGCTTGAAGCTTTCTTT,CASTPGGRLEAFF
TRBV30,TRBJ1-6,14,NA,NA,TGTGCCTGGAGTGTACAGGGCAATAATTCACCCCTCCACTTT,CAWSVQGNNSPLHF
TRBV15,TRBJ1-1,14,NA,once,TGTGCCACCAGCAGAGATGAGGCAGCCACTGAAGCTTTCTTT,CATSRDEAATEAFF
TRBV7-2,TRBJ2-7,14,TRBD1,NA,TGTGCCAGCAGCTCTTCGACAGGGGGCAGTGAGCAGTACTTC,CASSSSTGGSEQYF
TRBV18,TRBJ2-7,15,NA,NA,TGTGCCAGCTCACCAAAGGGGGAAAGCTCCTACGAGCAGTACTTC,CASSPKGESSYEQYF
TRBV4-2,TRBJ2-1,15,TRBD1,NA,TGTGCCAGCAGCCAGTTAGGACAGGGAGTTGATGAGCAGTTCTTC,CASSQLGQGVDEQFF
TRBV27,TRBJ1-3,14,NA,NA,TGTGCCAGCAGCCTACGGAGCTCTGGAAACACCATATATTTT,CASSLRSSGNTIYF